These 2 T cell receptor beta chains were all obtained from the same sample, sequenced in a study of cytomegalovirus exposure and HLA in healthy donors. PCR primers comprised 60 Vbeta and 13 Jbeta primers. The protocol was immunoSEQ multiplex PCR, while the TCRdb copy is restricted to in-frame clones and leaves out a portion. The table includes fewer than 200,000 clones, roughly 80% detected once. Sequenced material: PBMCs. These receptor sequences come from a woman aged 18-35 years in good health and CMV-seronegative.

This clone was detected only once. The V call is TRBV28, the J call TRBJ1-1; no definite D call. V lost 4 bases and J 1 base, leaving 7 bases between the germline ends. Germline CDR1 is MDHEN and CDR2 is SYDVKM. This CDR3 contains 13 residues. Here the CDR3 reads CASSYPGNTEAFF. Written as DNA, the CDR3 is TGTGCCAGCAGTTATCCGGGGAACACTGAAGCTTTCTTT.

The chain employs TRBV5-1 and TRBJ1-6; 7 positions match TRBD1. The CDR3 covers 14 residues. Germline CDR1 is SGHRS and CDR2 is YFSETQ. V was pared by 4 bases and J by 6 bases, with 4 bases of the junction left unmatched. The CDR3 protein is CASSPGTANSPLHF. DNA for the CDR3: TGCGCCAGCAGCCCTGGGACAGCTAATTCACCCCTCCACTTT. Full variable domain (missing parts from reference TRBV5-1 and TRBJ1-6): KAGVTQTPRYLIKTRGQQVTLSCSPISGHRSVSWYQQTPGQGLQFLFEYFSETQRNKGNFPGRFSGRQFSNSRSEMNVSTLELGDSALYLCASSPGTANSPLHFGNGTRLTVT.